A selection of T cell receptor beta chains follows, all from one sample in a study of T cells in Graves' hyperthyroidism and ophthalmopathy. A single record per CDR3 protein comes from TCRdb applying MiXCR to the multiplex PCR reads. This sample carries about 610,000 distinct CDR3 sequences, around 15% of them seen once, and the ten largest clones take 3.5% to 4.5%. Input material: blood. The receptors derive from a woman aged 40 to 50 with Graves' ophthalmopathy. Each CDR3 is given with its conserved first and last residue. Fields, in order: V gene, J gene, D gene, CDR3 protein. The D gene is left open where the match is weak.

v_gene: TRBV20-1
j_gene: TRBJ2-7
d_gene: -
CDR3aa: CSASTPGRREQYF

v_gene: TRBV30
j_gene: TRBJ2-2
d_gene: TRBD2
CDR3aa: CALGREGQAGELFF

v_gene: TRBV19
j_gene: TRBJ2-5
d_gene: -
CDR3aa: CASSSRDEGETQYF

v_gene: TRBV28
j_gene: TRBJ1-2
d_gene: -
CDR3aa: CASRLPDGNYGYTF

v_gene: TRBV18
j_gene: TRBJ1-1
d_gene: -
CDR3aa: CASSPLENTEAFF

v_gene: TRBV29-1
j_gene: TRBJ2-7
d_gene: TRBD1
CDR3aa: CSVESGGEQYF

v_gene: TRBV10-3
j_gene: TRBJ2-5
d_gene: TRBD1
CDR3aa: CATGQPRETQYF

v_gene: TRBV7-9
j_gene: TRBJ2-3
d_gene: TRBD2
CDR3aa: CASSLVSGGLDTQYF

v_gene: TRBV6-2/TRBV6-3
j_gene: TRBJ2-7
d_gene: TRBD2
CDR3aa: CASSDGAGGGGYEQYF

v_gene: TRBV6-8
j_gene: TRBJ2-7
d_gene: -
CDR3aa: CASRGPGGSYEQYF

v_gene: TRBV2
j_gene: TRBJ1-6
d_gene: -
CDR3aa: CASSADLYNSPLHF

v_gene: TRBV28
j_gene: TRBJ1-2
d_gene: -
CDR3aa: CASSLSPFYGYTF

v_gene: TRBV6-1
j_gene: TRBJ1-2
d_gene: -
CDR3aa: CASSDRTVNYGYTF

v_gene: TRBV5-1
j_gene: TRBJ1-1
d_gene: TRBD1
CDR3aa: CASSLTGQGLEAFF

v_gene: TRBV2
j_gene: TRBJ2-7
d_gene: TRBD1
CDR3aa: CASIRDRGDTYEQYF

v_gene: TRBV4-1
j_gene: TRBJ1-1
d_gene: -
CDR3aa: CASSQGGISGNTEAFF

v_gene: TRBV28
j_gene: TRBJ2-7
d_gene: TRBD2
CDR3aa: CASSLSGREEQYF

v_gene: TRBV11-2
j_gene: TRBJ1-1
d_gene: -
CDR3aa: CASSPRGVFTEAFF

v_gene: TRBV6-1
j_gene: TRBJ1-2
d_gene: -
CDR3aa: CASRQGPPGGYTF

v_gene: TRBV15
j_gene: TRBJ2-2
d_gene: -
CDR3aa: CATSRDNRGGGQDTGELFF

v_gene: TRBV28
j_gene: TRBJ2-7
d_gene: -
CDR3aa: CARQTSSYEQYF

v_gene: TRBV7-9
j_gene: TRBJ1-2
d_gene: -
CDR3aa: CASSLIPGDGYTF

v_gene: TRBV3-1
j_gene: TRBJ2-7
d_gene: -
CDR3aa: CNPPQRRSGEQYF

v_gene: TRBV6-2/TRBV6-3
j_gene: TRBJ2-2
d_gene: -
CDR3aa: CASSYSQAYTGELFF

v_gene: TRBV20-1
j_gene: TRBJ2-5
d_gene: -
CDR3aa: CSARDRVGETQYF

v_gene: TRBV3-1
j_gene: TRBJ2-7
d_gene: TRBD1
CDR3aa: CASSRRQGVGYEQYF

v_gene: TRBV12-5
j_gene: TRBJ1-1
d_gene: -
CDR3aa: CASGPGDRAFF

v_gene: TRBV12-3/TRBV12-4
j_gene: TRBJ2-7
d_gene: TRBD1
CDR3aa: CASSFGDRAYEQYF